This TCR beta chain was sequenced in a study of regulatory T cells in long-lasting Graves disease. Study-wide results and limits: Persistent patients shared more public clonotypes (roughly 2,800) than new patients (approximately 970). Lower TCR diversity characterized persistent Graves' patients relative to newly diagnosed patients.

This clonotype was detected ten times or more. Its specificity is not known. To make TCR beta libraries, researchers used iRepertoire HTBI primers and Arm-PCR of CDR3 regions. TCRdb called the multiplex PCR reads again in MiXCR, with one record for every CDR3 protein. The sample yields roughly 400,000 distinct CDR3 sequences, 20% to 25% seen once. Described time point: persistent/refractory GD, antithyroid drugs over 5 years with positive TRAb. PBMC-derived RNA was used for the TCR library. Those enrolled as patients came out of an endocrinology department in Xi'an, China. The origin of this receptor is a female donor with Graves disease. Material: peripheral blood mononuclear cells (PBMCs), obtained when the disease was refractory, from a patient treated with antithyroid drugs.

CDR3 coding DNA: TGTGCCAGCAGTTTTTTTGACCAGCCCCAGCATTTT. Amino acid sequence: CASSFFDQPQHF. This rearrangement joins TRBV12-3 or TRBV12-4 to TRBJ1-5, with no clear D. The CDR3 contains 12 residues. V shed 3 bases and J shed 7 bases, with 7 bases lying between them.